Below, one T cell receptor beta chain is given with its context. Original handling: Quantification of nucleated cells was approximated via reference gene primer amplification. Profiling relied on immunoSEQ multiplex PCR, and the TCRdb table lists in-frame clones only, not all of them. V and J calls and clone size are copied from that table; D and trimming were computed from the DNA. This sample yields around 480,000 clones, of which approximately 88% are seen a single time; over 10% belongs to the top ten. The data belong to a study of blood T cell repertoires in COVID-19. Study information: Samples taken during acute and convalescent COVID-19 were collected in the United States, Italy and Spain.

Germline CDR1 MDHEN, CDR2 SYDVKM. The CDR3 consists of 15 residues. After removal of 6 bases from V and 7 bases from J, the junction contained 13 bases not matched to a gene. Input material: peripheral blood. The chain has TRBV28 and TRBJ1-2, with TRBD1 matching 8 bases. The TCR sequence derives from a woman aged 45-65 years with COVID-19, enrolled during active disease. The CDR3 reads CASSPFAQGARGYTF. CDR3 DNA sequence: TGTGCCAGCAGCCCATTCGCTCAGGGGGCGCGTGGCTACACCTTC.